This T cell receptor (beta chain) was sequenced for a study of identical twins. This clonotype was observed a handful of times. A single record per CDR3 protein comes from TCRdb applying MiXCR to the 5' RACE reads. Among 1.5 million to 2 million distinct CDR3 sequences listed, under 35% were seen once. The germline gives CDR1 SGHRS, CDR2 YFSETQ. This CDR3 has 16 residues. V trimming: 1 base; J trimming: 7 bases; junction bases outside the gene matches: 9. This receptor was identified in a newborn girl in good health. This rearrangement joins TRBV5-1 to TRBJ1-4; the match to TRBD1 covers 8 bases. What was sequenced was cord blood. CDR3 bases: TGCGCCAGCAGCTTGTATTCCCCGGACAGGGTTGAAAAACTGTTTTTT. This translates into CASSLYSPDRVEKLFF.